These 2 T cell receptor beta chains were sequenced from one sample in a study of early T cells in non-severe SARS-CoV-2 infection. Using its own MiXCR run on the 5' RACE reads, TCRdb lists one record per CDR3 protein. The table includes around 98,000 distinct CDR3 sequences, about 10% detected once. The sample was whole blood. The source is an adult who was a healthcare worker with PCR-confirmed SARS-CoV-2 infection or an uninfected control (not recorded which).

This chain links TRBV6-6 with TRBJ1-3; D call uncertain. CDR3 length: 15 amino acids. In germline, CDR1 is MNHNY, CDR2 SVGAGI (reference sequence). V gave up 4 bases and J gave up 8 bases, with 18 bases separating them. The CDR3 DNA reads TGTGCCAGCAGTTCCCCCCATCGACCCCGGGACACCATATATTTT. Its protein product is CASSSPHRPRDTIYF.

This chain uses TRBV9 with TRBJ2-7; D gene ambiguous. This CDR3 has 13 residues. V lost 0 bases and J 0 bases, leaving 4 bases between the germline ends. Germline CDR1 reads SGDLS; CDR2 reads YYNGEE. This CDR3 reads CASSVASSYEQYF. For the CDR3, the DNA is TGTGCCAGCAGCGTAGCTAGCTCCTACGAGCAGTACTTC.